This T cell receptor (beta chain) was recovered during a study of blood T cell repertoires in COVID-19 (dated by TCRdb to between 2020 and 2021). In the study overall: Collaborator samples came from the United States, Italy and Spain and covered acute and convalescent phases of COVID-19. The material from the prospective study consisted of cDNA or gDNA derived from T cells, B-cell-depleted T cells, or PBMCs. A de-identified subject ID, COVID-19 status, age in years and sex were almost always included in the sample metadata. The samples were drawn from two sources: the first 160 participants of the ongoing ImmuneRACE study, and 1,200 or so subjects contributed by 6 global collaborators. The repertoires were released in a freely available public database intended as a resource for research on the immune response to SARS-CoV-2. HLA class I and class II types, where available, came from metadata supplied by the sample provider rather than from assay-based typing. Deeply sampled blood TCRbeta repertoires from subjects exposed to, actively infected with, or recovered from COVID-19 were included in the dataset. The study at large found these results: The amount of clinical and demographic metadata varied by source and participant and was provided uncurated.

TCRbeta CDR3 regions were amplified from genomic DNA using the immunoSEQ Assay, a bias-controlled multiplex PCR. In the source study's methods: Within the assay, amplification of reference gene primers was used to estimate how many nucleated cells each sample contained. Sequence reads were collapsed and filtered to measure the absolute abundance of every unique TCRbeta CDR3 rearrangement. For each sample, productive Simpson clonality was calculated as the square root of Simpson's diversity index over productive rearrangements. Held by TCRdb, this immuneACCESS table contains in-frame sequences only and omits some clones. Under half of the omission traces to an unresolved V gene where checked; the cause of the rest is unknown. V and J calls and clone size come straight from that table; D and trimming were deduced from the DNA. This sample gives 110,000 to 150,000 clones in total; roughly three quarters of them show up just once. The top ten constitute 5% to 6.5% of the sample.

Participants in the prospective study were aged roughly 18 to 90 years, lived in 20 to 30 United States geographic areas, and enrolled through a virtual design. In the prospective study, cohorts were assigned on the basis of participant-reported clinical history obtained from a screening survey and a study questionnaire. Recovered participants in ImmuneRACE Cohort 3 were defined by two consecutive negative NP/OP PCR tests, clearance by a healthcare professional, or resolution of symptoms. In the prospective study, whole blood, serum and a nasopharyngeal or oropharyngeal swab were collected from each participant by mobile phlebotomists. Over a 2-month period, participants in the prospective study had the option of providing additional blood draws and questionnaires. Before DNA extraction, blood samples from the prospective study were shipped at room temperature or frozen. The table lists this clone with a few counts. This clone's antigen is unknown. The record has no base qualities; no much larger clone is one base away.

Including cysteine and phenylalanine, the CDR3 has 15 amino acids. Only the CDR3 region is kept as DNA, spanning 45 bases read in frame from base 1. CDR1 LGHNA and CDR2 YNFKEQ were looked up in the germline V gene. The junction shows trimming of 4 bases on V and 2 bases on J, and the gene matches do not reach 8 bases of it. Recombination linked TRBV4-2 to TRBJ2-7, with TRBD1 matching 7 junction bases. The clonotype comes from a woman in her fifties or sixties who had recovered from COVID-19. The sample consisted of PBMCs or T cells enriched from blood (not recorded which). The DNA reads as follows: TGTGCCAGCAGCCTTGACCGGGACAGAGCCTACGAGCAGTACTTC. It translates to CASSLDRDRAYEQYF.